This T cell receptor (beta chain) was found in a study of cytomegalovirus exposure and HLA in healthy donors. As for the study in general: An earlier analysis found 95 million to 140 million unique TCR beta sequences from 200 million or so T cells.

Findings and limits, study-wide: The likely origin of a cluster of highly shared sequence variants was a sequencing artifact. There were some public TCRs occurring in many donors, but most TCR sequences were rare.

The PCR employed 60 Vbeta primers together with 13 Jbeta primers. Sequencing used immunoSEQ multiplex PCR; TCRdb keeps in-frame clones, though not all of them. This sample has over 95,000 clones, with 77% found just once. Germline CDR1 reads MNHEY; CDR2 reads SMNVEV (reference sequence). The germline V and J ends were trimmed by 4 bases and 0 bases, with 10 bases remaining between them. The CDR3 is 15 residues long. In regard to this clone: What it binds is not known.

The chain uses TRBV27 and TRBJ2-1; D may be TRBD1 (5 bases). The sequence derives from a man aged 40-50 years in good health and CMV-seropositive. The sample comprised PBMCs. Here the CDR3 DNA reads TGTGCCAGCAGTTCCCGACAGAGCTCCTACAATGAGCAGTTCTTC. Protein product: CASSSRQSSYNEQFF.